One and the same sample provided the 22 T cell receptor beta chains below, sequenced in a study of T-cell memory formation after mild COVID-19. TCRdb reprocessed the 5' RACE reads with MiXCR, giving one entry per CDR3 protein. This sample carries under 250,000 distinct CDR3 sequences, approximately 15% of them seen once, and the ten largest clones take 2.1%. Sequenced input: PBMCs or a T cell subset sorted from them (not recorded which). The source of these receptors is an adult woman who had mild COVID-19 (a few samples of this study predate the infection). Cell type and time point are not known.

The chain combines TRBV24-1 with TRBJ1-2; D not resolved. The CDR3 consists of 12 residues. Looked up from germline, CDR1 is KGHDR and CDR2 is SFDVKD. V was pared by 4 bases and J by 10 bases, with 12 bases between. Here the CDR3 reads CATSEDKGDYTF. CDR3 DNA: TGTGCCACCAGTGAAGACAAGGGCGACTACACCTTC.

V is TRBV6-1 and J is TRBJ2-2, with TRBD2 matching over 13 bases. This CDR3 contains 16 residues. The V gene's germline CDR1 is MNHNS and CDR2 SASEGT. After removal of 6 bases from V and 7 bases from J, the junction contained 8 bases not matched to a gene. The CDR3 loop is CASRITSGRAGGELFF. The CDR3 DNA sequence: TGTGCCAGCAGAATCACTAGCGGGAGGGCCGGCGGGGAGCTGTTTTTT.

The chain employs TRBV7-2 and TRBJ2-3; the match to TRBD2 covers 12 bases. The germline V gene encodes CDR1 SGHTA and CDR2 FQGNSA. There are 16 residues in the CDR3. Germline trimming cut 6 bases from V and 6 bases from J; bases unmatched to any gene: 10. Here the CDR3 reads CASRRLAGGDWDTQYF. The CDR3 nucleotides read TGTGCCAGCAGACGGCTAGCGGGAGGGGATTGGGATACGCAGTATTTT.

This clonotype was counted at least ten times. V is TRBV5-1 and J is TRBJ1-4; TRBD1 is a possible D gene (6 bases). From germline, CDR1 is SGHRS and CDR2 YFSETQ. V lost 0 bases and J 4 bases, leaving 10 bases between the germline ends. This CDR3 comprises 15 residues. DNA of the CDR3: TGCGCCAGCAGCTTGGGGACAGTCAATAATGAAAAACTGTTTTTT. This codes for CASSLGTVNNEKLFF.

This clonotype was observed a handful of times. This chain links TRBV3-1 with TRBJ2-5; 8 bases line up with TRBD1. In germline, CDR1 is LGHDT, CDR2 YNNKEL (reference sequence). This CDR3 region has 13 residues. V lost 6 bases and J lost 5; bases outside the gene matches: 5. In DNA form, the CDR3 reads TGTGCCAGCAGGCGACAGGGGCCGGAGACCCAGTACTTC. Protein product: CASRRQGPETQYF.

The J gene is TRBJ1-5, the V gene TRBV5-6, with D perhaps TRBD1 (5 bases). The V and J ends lost 4 bases and 2 bases respectively, with 16 bases between them. The CDR3 sequence is 16 residues long. Germline loops: CDR1 SGHDT, CDR2 YYEEEE. CDR3 sequence reads: CASSRGRPRGNQPQHF. In DNA, the CDR3 is TGTGCCAGCAGCCGGGGACGGCCGCGAGGCAATCAGCCCCAGCATTTT.

In this sample, this clonotype turned up a few times. The rearrangement uses TRBV5-1 and TRBJ2-1; D gene unclear. The CDR3 has 14 residues. Trimming removed 0 bases at V and 6 bases at J, with 10 bases between. The germline V gene has CDR1 SGHRS and CDR2 YFSETQ. DNA of the CDR3: TGCGCCAGCAGCTTGGGTTCGACCCTCAATGAGCAGTTCTTC. Its translation is CASSLGSTLNEQFF.

V is TRBV5-1 and J is TRBJ2-7, with 7 bases identical to TRBD2. CDR3 size: 15 residues. In germline, CDR1 is SGHRS, CDR2 YFSETQ. V lost 0 bases and J lost 7; bases outside the gene matches: 10. CDR3 amino acids: CASSLASTSSGEQYF. The CDR3 DNA follows: TGCGCCAGCAGCTTGGCCTCGACTAGCTCTGGGGAGCAGTACTTC.

The gene calls are TRBV5-1 and TRBJ1-2, with 7 positions matching TRBD1. The CDR3 spans 15 residues. Germline V gives CDR1 SGHRS, CDR2 YFSETQ. Trimming removed 4 bases from V and 2 bases from J; junction bases left unmatched: 8. The CDR3 DNA reads TGCGCCAGCAGCCCGACGGACAGGAGGAACTATGGCTACACCTTC. Its protein product is CASSPTDRRNYGYTF. The whole variable domain, remainder taken from reference TRBV5-1 and TRBJ1-2, is KAGVTQTPRYLIKTRGQQVTLSCSPISGHRSVSWYQQTPGQGLQFLFEYFSETQRNKGNFPGRFSGRQFSNSRSEMNVSTLELGDSALYLCASSPTDRRNYGYTFGSGTRLTVV.

The rearrangement links TRBV11-2 to TRBJ2-7, with D possibly being TRBD2 (6 bases). This CDR3 spans 14 amino acids. Germline values: CDR1 SGHAT, CDR2 FQNNGV. Trimming left V 3 bases short and J 5 bases short, with 14 bases between. CDR3 region: CASSFGVGRNEQYF. In nucleotides, the CDR3 is TGTGCCAGCAGCTTTGGGGTGGGGAGGAACGAGCAGTACTTC.

This clonotype turned up a few times. The chain carries TRBV7-6 and TRBJ2-2; 7 nucleotides match TRBD2. V shed 2 bases and J 1 base; nucleotides not matched to a gene: 4. From germline, CDR1 is SGHVS and CDR2 FNYEAQ. The CDR3 runs to 16 residues. The CDR3 sequence: CASSLTPGGNTGELFF. In DNA, the CDR3 is TGTGCCAGCAGCTTAACGCCGGGAGGGAACACCGGGGAGCTGTTTTTT.

In its sample, this clonotype was seen a few times. The chain is built from TRBV12-3 or TRBV12-4 and TRBJ2-7; D may be TRBD1 or TRBD2 (6 bases each). CDR3 length equals 16 residues. V dropped 6 bases and J dropped 3 bases, with 21 bases sitting between them. CDR3: CASSPSAGQGRYEQYF. Here the CDR3 DNA reads TGTGCCAGCAGCCCCAGCGCGGGGCAGGGGCGCTACGAGCAGTACTTC.

As regards this clonotype: Sequence at one end of the junction differs from germline and may be a read error. The chain uses TRBV3-1 and TRBJ2-7; 7 bases are a match to TRBD1. The CDR3 contains 13 residues. Germline lookup yields CDR1 LGHDT and CDR2 YNNKEL (reference sequence). The CDR3, as DNA: TGTGCCAGCAGCCATCTGTCCCGGACAGGCGTCCTCTTC. Amino acids: CASSHLSRTGVLF.

This chain uses TRBV13 with TRBJ2-2; 11 positions agree with TRBD2. In germline, CDR1 is PRHDT, CDR2 FYEKMQ (reference sequence). CDR3 length equals 15 residues. V lost 3 bases, J lost 4 bases, and 1 base stayed unmatched. CDR3 amino acids: CASSFTSGGTGELFF. For the CDR3, the DNA is TGTGCCAGCAGCTTTACTAGCGGGGGCACCGGGGAGCTGTTTTTT. Combining the CDR3 with reference TRBV13 and TRBJ2-2 gives the whole variable domain AAGVIQSPRHLIKEKRETATLKCYPIPRHDTVYWYQQGPGQDPQFLISFYEKMQSDKGSIPDRFSAQQFSDYHSELNMSSLELGDSALYFCASSFTSGGTGELFFGEGSRLTVL.

The chain recombines TRBV7-8 with TRBJ2-1, with 13 bases identical to TRBD2. Germline-derived CDR1 and CDR2 are SGHVS and FQNEAQ. With 5 bases clipped from V and 2 bases from J, the junction kept 9 bases outside the gene matches. This CDR3 has 18 residues. As DNA, the CDR3 is TGTGCCAGCAGCCCTCGGACTAGCGGGAGTAAAACCTACAATGAGCAGTTCTTC. Protein sequence: CASSPRTSGSKTYNEQFF.

This clonotype was seen more than once but under ten times. The chain is built from TRBV11-2 and TRBJ1-2; D not certain. The CDR3 is 15 residues long. V shed 2 bases and J shed 4 bases, with 14 bases lying between them. CDR1 and CDR2 from the germline V gene are SGHAT and FQNNGV. The CDR3 coding sequence is TGTGCCAGCAGCTTAAATCCAGCCGAGAGCTATGGCTACACCTTC. Translation gives CASSLNPAESYGYTF.

V is TRBV6-1 and J is TRBJ1-5; tentatively, D is TRBD1 (5 bases). V lost 4 bases and J 3 bases, leaving 7 bases between the germline ends. The CDR3 extends over 13 amino acids. Germline lookup yields CDR1 MNHNS and CDR2 SASEGT. CDR3: CASSGQTNQPQHF. Here the CDR3 DNA reads TGTGCCAGCAGTGGACAGACCAATCAGCCCCAGCATTTT.

This clonotype appeared many times. The chain combines TRBV25-1 with TRBJ2-3; TRBD1 is a possible D gene (5 bases). The CDR3 contains 15 residues. Trimming cost V 3 bases and J 6 bases, with 16 bases left between them. In germline, CDR1 is MGHDK, CDR2 SYGVNS. The CDR3 DNA reads TGTGCCAGCAGTGAGTGGAAGGGGCAGGAGGATACGCAGTATTTT. It translates to CASSEWKGQEDTQYF.

The sample holds a few counts of this clonotype. The chain couples TRBV7-8 to TRBJ2-1; D remains unclear. Trimming removed 1 base at V and 3 bases at J, with 7 bases between. Germline CDR1 reads SGHVS; CDR2 reads FQNEAQ. The length of the CDR3 is 14 residues. The CDR3 loop is CASSLETYYNEQFF. The CDR3, as DNA: TGTGCCAGCAGCTTAGAGACATACTACAATGAGCAGTTCTTC.

This clonotype has more than one count but fewer than ten. The chain links TRBV6-2 or TRBV6-3 to TRBJ2-7, with TRBD1 as a possible D gene (6 bases). Trimming shortened V by 10 bases and J by 8 bases, and 18 bases separated the two germline ends. There are 12 residues in the CDR3. Germline V gene sequence: CDR1 MNHEY, CDR2 SVGEGT. In nucleotides, the CDR3 is TGTGCCACGGGACGAGGGGGACGCCAGCAGTACTTC. Amino acid sequence: CATGRGGRQQYF.

This clonotype was observed at least ten times. The J gene is TRBJ1-1, the V gene TRBV29-1; no reliable D call. This CDR3 comprises 10 residues. The V gene lost 7 bases and the J gene lost 6 bases, with 9 bases spanning the gap. Germline CDR1 reads SQVTM; CDR2 reads ANQGSEA. Written as DNA, the CDR3 is TGCAGCGCCTCGGACGCTGAAGCTTTCTTT. Its protein is CSASDAEAFF.

The V call is TRBV9, the J call TRBJ2-2; D remains ambiguous. Deletions cut 0 bases from V and 3 bases from J, with 9 bases between. Looked up from germline, CDR1 is SGDLS and CDR2 is YYNGEE. There are 15 residues in the CDR3. The CDR3 is CASSVDPRDTGELFF. For the CDR3, the DNA is TGTGCCAGCAGCGTAGACCCCCGGGACACCGGGGAGCTGTTTTTT.